Listed here is a single T cell receptor (beta chain). Its antigen is currently unknown. This record comes from a study of identifying expanded T cells in peripheral blood. V shed 10 bases and J shed 5 bases, with 14 bases lying between them. Germline assignment: CDR1 MNHNS and CDR2 SASEGT. The CDR3 runs 12 residues. Healthy donors had no documented immune events, such as infections, while sampled. Study observations and caveats: Approximately two-week clone count variance significantly increased as total template count grew. Differentially abundant clones: about 1.2 between replicates, 16.4 at around 14 days, 19 to 20 at four.

TCRdb's table, derived via immunoSEQ multiplex PCR, lists solely in-frame clones and lacks some. The data hold 110,000 or so clones, with about 88% observed a single time. The clonotype originates from a person aged 18 to 75 in good health. The sample comprised blood. The chain couples TRBV6-1 to TRBJ1-1; D might be TRBD1 (5 bases). CDR3 nucleotides: TGTGCCACTCGGGGGGGGTGGACTGAAGCTTTCTTT. Its translation: CATRGGWTEAFF.